Listed below are T cell receptor beta chains from one sample, sequenced in a study of post-analysis software for immune sequencing data. TCRdb itself ran the PCR reads through MiXCR, one entry per CDR3 protein. The sample has about 680,000 distinct CDR3 sequences; roughly three fifths are singletons. Sequences were obtained from blood. Receptors were obtained from a girl aged 2 to 9 with multiple sclerosis. Each CDR3 is given with its conserved first and last residue. The D gene is left open where the match is weak. Clone size appears in some rows only: once, few, many, or a class for an expanded clone.

abundance	d_gene	v_gene	j_gene	CDR3aa	CDR3nt
NA	NA	TRBV6-5	TRBJ1-1	CASTSSGIWNTEAFF	TGTGCCAGCACATCGTCAGGGATATGGAACACTGAAGCTTTCTTT
NA	TRBD2	TRBV6-2/TRBV6-3	TRBJ2-3	CASSYRLAGLTDTQYF	TGTGCCAGCAGTTACCGACTAGCGGGGCTCACAGATACGCAGTATTTT
NA	NA	TRBV4-1	TRBJ2-7	CASSQVPGGEQYF	TGCGCCAGCAGCCAGGTCCCAGGTGGCGAGCAGTACTTC
NA	NA	TRBV5-5	TRBJ2-3	CASSLAFGGASTDTQYF	TGTGCCAGCAGCTTGGCTTTCGGCGGGGCTAGCACAGATACGCAGTATTTT
few	TRBD1	TRBV5-1	TRBJ2-3	CASSIGQGPDTQYF	TGCGCCAGCAGCATCGGACAGGGGCCAGATACGCAGTATTTT
NA	NA	TRBV5-5	TRBJ2-1	CASSYPRTSQKKDNEQFF	TGTGCCAGCAGTTATCCCCGGACTTCTCAAAAGAAGGACAATGAGCAGTTCTTC
few	TRBD2	TRBV20-1	TRBJ2-5	CSARASGRAVYQETQYF	TGCAGTGCTAGAGCGAGCGGGAGGGCGGTGTACCAAGAGACCCAGTACTTC
NA	NA	TRBV4-1	TRBJ2-5	CASSQDAGDAETQYF	TGCGCCAGCAGCCAAGATGCCGGGGATGCAGAGACCCAGTACTTC
few	NA	TRBV5-1	TRBJ2-7	CASSCTAGYEQYF	TGCGCCAGCAGCTGCACCGCCGGCTACGAGCAGTACTTC
NA	TRBD1	TRBV30	TRBJ2-1	CAWTRDSSYNEQFF	TGTGCCTGGACCCGGGACAGCTCCTACAATGAGCAGTTCTTC
few	NA	TRBV30	TRBJ1-2	CASQLVSGIYGYTF	TGTGCCTCCCAACTTGTATCAGGGATCTATGGCTACACCTTC
NA	TRBD2	TRBV9	TRBJ2-3	CASSVEGSGGPHGTQYF	TGTGCCAGCAGCGTAGAAGGTAGCGGGGGCCCCCACGGTACGCAGTATTTT
NA	TRBD1	TRBV7-9	TRBJ2-3	CASSLALRGDTQYF	TGTGCCAGCAGCTTAGCCCTCAGGGGGGATACGCAGTATTTT
NA	TRBD2	TRBV29-1	TRBJ2-7	CSVAPGLAGTYEQYF	TGCAGCGTCGCGCCGGGACTAGCGGGTACCTACGAGCAGTACTTC
NA	NA	TRBV7-9	TRBJ2-7	CASSLGVGAGHEQYF	TGTGCCAGCAGCTTAGGAGTAGGGGCTGGCCACGAGCAGTACTTC
NA	TRBD1	TRBV20-1	TRBJ2-5	CSVLLQGGLQETQYF	TGCAGTGTCCTCTTACAGGGGGGCCTGCAAGAGACCCAGTACTTC
NA	TRBD2	TRBV20-1	TRBJ2-3	CSARTSAPLLSTDTQYF	TGCAGTGCTAGGACTAGCGCGCCGCTCCTGAGCACAGATACGCAGTATTTT
NA	NA	TRBV29-1	TRBJ2-7	CSVVLQGPYEQYF	TGCAGCGTTGTTTTACAGGGACCCTACGAGCAGTACTTC
few	TRBD2	TRBV12-3/TRBV12-4	TRBJ2-1	CASTTSRNNEQFF	TGTGCCAGCACGACTAGCAGAAACAATGAGCAGTTCTTC
NA	TRBD2	TRBV10-1	TRBJ2-2	CASSESDGRVNTGELFF	TGCGCCAGCAGTGAGTCGGATGGGAGGGTAAACACCGGGGAGCTGTTTTTT
NA	NA	TRBV5-1	TRBJ1-1	CASSLADRIPEAFF	TGCGCCAGCAGCTTGGCCGACAGGATCCCTGAAGCTTTCTTT
few	NA	TRBV10-3	TRBJ2-7	CAISGFGAVTYEQYF	TGTGCCATCAGCGGATTCGGAGCAGTCACCTACGAGCAGTACTTC
once	NA	TRBV12-3/TRBV12-4	TRBJ1-1	CASRTRISQGLGTEAFF	TGTGCCAGCAGGACGAGAATATCACAGGGATTGGGCACTGAAGCTTTCTTT
NA	TRBD2	TRBV15	TRBJ2-7	CATSGGTSNHEQYF	TGTGCCACCAGCGGCGGGACTAGTAACCACGAGCAGTACTTC
NA	NA	TRBV5-7	TRBJ2-7	CASSQVTGSHEQYF	TGTGCCAGCAGCCAGGTTACAGGGTCCCACGAGCAGTACTTC
NA	TRBD2	TRBV5-1	TRBJ2-1	CASSFPTSGYYNEQFF	TGCGCCAGCAGCTTCCCGACTAGCGGATACTACAATGAGCAGTTCTTC
NA	NA	TRBV6-2/TRBV6-3	TRBJ1-2	CASSKDIPGVLYGYTF	TGTGCCAGCAGTAAGGACATCCCGGGGGTGCTATATGGCTACACCTTC
NA	TRBD2	TRBV20-1	TRBJ2-3	CSARDQALLTSGHTDTQYF	TGCAGTGCTAGAGATCAGGCGCTCCTGACTAGCGGACACACAGATACGCAGTATTTT
NA	NA	TRBV6-6	TRBJ1-1	CAGQGGGGEAFF	TGTGCTGGCCAGGGTGGGGGGGGAGAGGCTTTCTTT
few	NA	TRBV7-9	TRBJ1-4	CASSLLKTELFF	TGTGCCAGCAGCTTACTCAAGACAGAACTGTTTTTT
NA	NA	TRBV3-1	TRBJ1-2	CASSQALGPNYGYTF	TGTGCCAGCAGCCAAGCCCTGGGTCCTAACTATGGCTACACCTTC